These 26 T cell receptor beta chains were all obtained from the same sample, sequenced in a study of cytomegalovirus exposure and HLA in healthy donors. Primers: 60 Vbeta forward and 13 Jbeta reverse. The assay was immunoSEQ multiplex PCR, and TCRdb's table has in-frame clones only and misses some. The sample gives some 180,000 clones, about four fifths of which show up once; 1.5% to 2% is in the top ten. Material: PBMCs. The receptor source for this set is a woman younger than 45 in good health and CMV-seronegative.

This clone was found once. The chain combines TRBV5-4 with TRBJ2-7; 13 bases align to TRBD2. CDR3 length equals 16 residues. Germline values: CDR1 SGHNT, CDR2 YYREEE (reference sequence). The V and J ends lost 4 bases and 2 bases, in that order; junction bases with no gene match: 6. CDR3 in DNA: TGTGCCAGCAGCGCGGGACTAGCGGGGTTTACCTACGAGCAGTACTTC. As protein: CASSAGLAGFTYEQYF.

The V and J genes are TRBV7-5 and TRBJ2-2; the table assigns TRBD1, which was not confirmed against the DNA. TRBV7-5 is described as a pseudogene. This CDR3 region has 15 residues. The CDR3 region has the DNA TGTGCCAGAAGCTTAGACCTCAGGAAAACCGGGGAGCTGTTTTTT. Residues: CARSLDLRKTGELFF.

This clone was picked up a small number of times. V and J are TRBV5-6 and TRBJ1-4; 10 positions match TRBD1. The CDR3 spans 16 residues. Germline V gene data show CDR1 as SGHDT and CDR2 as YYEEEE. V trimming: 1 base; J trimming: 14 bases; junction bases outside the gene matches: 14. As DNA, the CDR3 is TGTGCCAGCAGCTTGTCTCCAACGGGACAGGGGATTGGGCTGTTTTTT. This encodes CASSLSPTGQGIGLFF.

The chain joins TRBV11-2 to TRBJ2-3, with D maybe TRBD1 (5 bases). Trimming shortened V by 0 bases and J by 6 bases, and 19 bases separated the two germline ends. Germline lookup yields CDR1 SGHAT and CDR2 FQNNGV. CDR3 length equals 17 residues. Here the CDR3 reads CASSLDQQVSAADTQYF. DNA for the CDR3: TGTGCCAGCAGCTTAGACCAACAGGTGTCGGCGGCGGATACGCAGTATTTT. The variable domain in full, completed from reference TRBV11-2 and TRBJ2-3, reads EAGVAQSPRYKIIEKRQSVAFWCNPISGHATLYWYQQILGQGPKLLIQFQNNGVVDDSQLPKDRFSAERLKGVDSTLKIQPAKLEDSAVYLCASSLDQQVSAADTQYFGPGTRLTVL.

The CDR3 here is CASSLDSDRNIQYF. In DNA, the CDR3 is TGTGCCAGCAGCTTAGACTCGGACAGAAACATTCAGTACTTC. The chain couples TRBV7-3 to TRBJ2-4, with D possibly TRBD1 on 6 matching bases. The CDR3 length is 14 residues. Germline V CDR1 and CDR2: SGHTA, FQGTGA. The V gene lost 2 bases and the J gene lost 6 bases, with 11 bases spanning the gap.

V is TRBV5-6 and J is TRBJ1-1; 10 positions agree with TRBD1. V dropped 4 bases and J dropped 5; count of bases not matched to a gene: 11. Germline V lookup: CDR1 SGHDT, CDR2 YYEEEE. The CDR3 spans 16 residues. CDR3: CASSPGTGVPWTEAFF. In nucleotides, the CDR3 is TGTGCCAGCAGCCCCGGGACAGGGGTCCCTTGGACTGAAGCTTTCTTT.

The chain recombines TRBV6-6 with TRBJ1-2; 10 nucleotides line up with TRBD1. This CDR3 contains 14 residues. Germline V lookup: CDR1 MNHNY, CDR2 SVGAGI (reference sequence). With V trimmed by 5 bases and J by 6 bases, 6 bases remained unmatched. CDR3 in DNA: TGTGCCAGCAGTCGCCCCGGGACAGGGGATGGCTACACCTTC. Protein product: CASSRPGTGDGYTF.

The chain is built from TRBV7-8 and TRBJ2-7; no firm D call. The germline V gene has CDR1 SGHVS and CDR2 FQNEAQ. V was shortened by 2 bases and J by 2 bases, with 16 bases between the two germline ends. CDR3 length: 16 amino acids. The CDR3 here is CASSLHRPGATYEQYF. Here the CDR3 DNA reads TGTGCCAGCAGCTTACATCGGCCAGGTGCAACCTACGAGCAGTACTTC.

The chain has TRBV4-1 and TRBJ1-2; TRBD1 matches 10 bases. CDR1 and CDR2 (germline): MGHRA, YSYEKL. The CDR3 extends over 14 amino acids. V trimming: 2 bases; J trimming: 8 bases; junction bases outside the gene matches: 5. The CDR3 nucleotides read TGCGCCAGCAGCCAAATACCGGGACAGGGGGGCTACACCTTC. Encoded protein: CASSQIPGQGGYTF.

The CDR3 nucleotides are TGTGCCAGCACCTCGGACGGAGGCGAGCAGTACTTC. Translating gives CASTSDGGEQYF. The rearrangement joins TRBV2 to TRBJ2-7; D is possibly TRBD2 (5 bases). The V and J ends lost 7 bases and 6 bases respectively, with 13 bases between them. Germline CDR1 reads SNHLY; CDR2 reads FYNNEI. The CDR3 runs to 12 residues. The whole variable domain, remainder taken from reference TRBV2 and TRBJ2-7, is EPEVTQTPSHQVTQMGQEVILRCVPISNHLYFYWYRQILGQKVEFLVSFYNNEISEKSEIFDDQFSVERPDGSNFTLKIRSTKLEDSAMYFCASTSDGGEQYFGPGTRLTVT.

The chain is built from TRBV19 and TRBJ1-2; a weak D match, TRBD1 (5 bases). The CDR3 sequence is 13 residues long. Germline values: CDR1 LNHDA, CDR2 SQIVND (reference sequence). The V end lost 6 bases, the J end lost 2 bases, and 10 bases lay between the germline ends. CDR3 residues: CASSSQGNYGYTF. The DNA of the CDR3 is TGTGCCAGTAGCTCCCAGGGAAACTATGGCTACACCTTC. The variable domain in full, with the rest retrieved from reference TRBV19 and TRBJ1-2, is DGGITQSPKYLFRKEGQNVTLSCEQNLNHDAMYWYRQDPGQGLRLIYYSQIVNDFQKGDIAEGYSVSREKKESFPLTVTSAQKNPTAFYLCASSSQGNYGYTFGSGTRLTVV.

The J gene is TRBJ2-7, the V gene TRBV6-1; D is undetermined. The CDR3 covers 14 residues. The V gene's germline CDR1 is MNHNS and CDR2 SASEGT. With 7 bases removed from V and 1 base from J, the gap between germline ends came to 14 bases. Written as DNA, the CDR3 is TGTGCCAGCATACCTGGCGGCAGTTCCTACGAGCAGTACTTC. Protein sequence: CASIPGGSSYEQYF.

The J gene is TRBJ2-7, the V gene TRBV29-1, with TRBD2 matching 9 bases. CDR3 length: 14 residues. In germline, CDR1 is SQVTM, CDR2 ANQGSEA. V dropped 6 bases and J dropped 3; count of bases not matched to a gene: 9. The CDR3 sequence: CSVSSGGRYYEQYF. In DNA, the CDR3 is TGCAGCGTCTCAAGCGGGGGGCGCTACTACGAGCAGTACTTC.

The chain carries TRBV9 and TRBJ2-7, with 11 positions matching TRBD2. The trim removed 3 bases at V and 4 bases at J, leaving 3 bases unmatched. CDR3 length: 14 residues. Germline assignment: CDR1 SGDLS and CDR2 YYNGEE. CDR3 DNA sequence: TGTGCCAGCAGCGACGGGACTAGCGGTTACGAGCAGTACTTC. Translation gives CASSDGTSGYEQYF.

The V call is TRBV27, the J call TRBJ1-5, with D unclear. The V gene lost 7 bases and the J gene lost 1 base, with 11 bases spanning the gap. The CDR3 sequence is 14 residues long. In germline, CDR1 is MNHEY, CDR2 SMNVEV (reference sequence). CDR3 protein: CASTPAGSNQPQHF. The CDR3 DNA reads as TGTGCCAGCACTCCGGCGGGGAGCAATCAGCCCCAGCATTTT.

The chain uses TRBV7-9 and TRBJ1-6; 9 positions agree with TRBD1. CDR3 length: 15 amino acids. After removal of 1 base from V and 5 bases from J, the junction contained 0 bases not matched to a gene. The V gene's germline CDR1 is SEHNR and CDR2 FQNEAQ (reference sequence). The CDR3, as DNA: TGTGCCAGCAGCTTAGGGACAGGGGATAATTCACCCCTCCACTTT. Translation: CASSLGTGDNSPLHF. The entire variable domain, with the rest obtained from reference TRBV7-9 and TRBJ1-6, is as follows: DTGVSQNPRHKITKRGQNVTFRCDPISEHNRLYWYRQTLGQGPEFLTYFQNEAQLEKSRLLSDRFSAERPKGSFSTLEIQRTEQGDSAMYLCASSLGTGDNSPLHFGNGTRLTVT.

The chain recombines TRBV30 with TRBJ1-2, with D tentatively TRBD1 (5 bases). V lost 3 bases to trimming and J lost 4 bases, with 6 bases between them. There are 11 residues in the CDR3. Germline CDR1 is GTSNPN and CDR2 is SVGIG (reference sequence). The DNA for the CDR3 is TGTGCCTGGAGCGGGGGCTATGGCTACACCTTC. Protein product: CAWSGGYGYTF.

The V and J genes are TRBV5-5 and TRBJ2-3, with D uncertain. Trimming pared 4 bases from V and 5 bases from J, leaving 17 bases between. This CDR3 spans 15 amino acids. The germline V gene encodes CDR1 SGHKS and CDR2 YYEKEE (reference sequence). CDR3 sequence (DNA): TGTGCCAGCAGCCGGAGCGTGGATAGAGGAGATACGCAGTATTTT. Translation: CASSRSVDRGDTQYF.

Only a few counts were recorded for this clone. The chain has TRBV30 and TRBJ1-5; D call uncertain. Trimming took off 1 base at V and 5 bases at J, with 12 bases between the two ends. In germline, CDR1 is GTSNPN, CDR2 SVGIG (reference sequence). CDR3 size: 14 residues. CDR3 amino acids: CAWSGGPPHQPQHF. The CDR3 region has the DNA TGTGCCTGGAGTGGCGGGCCTCCCCATCAGCCCCAGCATTTT.

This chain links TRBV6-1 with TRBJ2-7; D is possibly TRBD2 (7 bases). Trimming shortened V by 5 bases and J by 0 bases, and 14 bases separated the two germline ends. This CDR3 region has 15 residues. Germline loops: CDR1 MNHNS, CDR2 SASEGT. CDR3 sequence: CASSLGGQSSYEQYF. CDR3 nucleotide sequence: TGTGCCAGCAGTCTCGGGGGGCAAAGCTCCTACGAGCAGTACTTC.

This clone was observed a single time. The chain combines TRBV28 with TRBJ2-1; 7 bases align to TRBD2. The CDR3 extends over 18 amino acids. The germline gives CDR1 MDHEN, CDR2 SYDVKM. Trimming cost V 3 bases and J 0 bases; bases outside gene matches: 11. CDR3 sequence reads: CASSLSLAVSLSYNEQFF. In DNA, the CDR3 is TGTGCCAGCAGTTTGTCCCTAGCGGTTTCCCTCTCCTACAATGAGCAGTTCTTC.

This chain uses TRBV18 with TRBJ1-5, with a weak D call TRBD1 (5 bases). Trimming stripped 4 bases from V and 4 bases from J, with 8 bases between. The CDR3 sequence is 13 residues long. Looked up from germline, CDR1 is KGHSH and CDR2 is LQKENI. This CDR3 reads CASSQQVNQPQHF. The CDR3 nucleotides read TGTGCCAGCTCACAACAGGTGAATCAGCCCCAGCATTTT.

The CDR3 reads CASSRGPDTQYF. The CDR3 nucleotides are TGTGCCAGCAGCCGGGGGCCAGATACGCAGTATTTT. The chain uses TRBV14 and TRBJ2-3, with a possible D match to TRBD1 (6 bases). CDR1 and CDR2 from the germline V gene are SGHDN and FVKESK. The CDR3 runs 12 residues. Trimming shortened V by 4 bases and J by 4 bases, and 6 bases separated the two germline ends.

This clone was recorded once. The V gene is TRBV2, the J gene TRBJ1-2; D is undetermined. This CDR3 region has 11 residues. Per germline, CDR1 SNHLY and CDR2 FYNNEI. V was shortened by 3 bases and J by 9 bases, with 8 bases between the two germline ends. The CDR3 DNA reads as TGTGCCAGCAGTGAGGAGCTCAGCTACACCTTC. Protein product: CASSEELSYTF.

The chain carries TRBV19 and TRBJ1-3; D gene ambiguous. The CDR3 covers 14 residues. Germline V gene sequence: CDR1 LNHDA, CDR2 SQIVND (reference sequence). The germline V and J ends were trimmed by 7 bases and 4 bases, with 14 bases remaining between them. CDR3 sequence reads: CASNGLRGGNTIYF. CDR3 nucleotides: TGTGCCAGTAACGGACTACGCGGAGGAAACACCATATATTTT.

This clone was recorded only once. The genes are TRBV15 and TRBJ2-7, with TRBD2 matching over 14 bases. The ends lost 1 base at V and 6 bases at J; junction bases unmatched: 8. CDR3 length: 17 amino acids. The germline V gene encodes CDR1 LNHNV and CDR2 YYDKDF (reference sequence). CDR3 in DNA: TGTGCCACCAGCAGAGTCCGACTAGCGGGGGGGCCTTCCGAGCAGTACTTC. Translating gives CATSRVRLAGGPSEQYF.